Presented here are 25 T cell receptor beta chains from one specimen sequenced in a study of blood T cell repertoires in COVID-19 (dated by TCRdb to about 2020). Library prep was done by the immunoSEQ multiplex PCR assay. Entries here come from immuneACCESS through TCRdb and include only in-frame sequences with V and J called. Some clones fail to appear in such tables; in the studies checked, an unresolved V gene covers under half of the shortfall, and the cause of the remainder is unknown. Counted in this sample were around 87,000 clones; 85% to 90% of them appeared once. Roughly 1.5% of the sample comes from the top ten. The material sequenced was peripheral blood. Receptors were obtained from a human donor with active COVID-19. The donor label of this sample is uncertain.

V usage is TRBV3-1 (or the pseudogene TRBV3-2) and J usage is TRBJ2-6; D uncertain. The CDR3 loop spans 16 amino acids. Germline values: CDR1 LGHDT, CDR2 YNNKEL (reference sequence). Trimming pared 7 bases from V and 0 bases from J, leaving 13 bases between. The CDR3 is CASTPNSFSGANVLTF. The CDR3 bases are TGTGCCAGCACCCCAAACAGTTTCTCTGGGGCCAACGTCCTGACTTTC.

The gene calls are TRBV2 and TRBJ2-5; a possible D gene is TRBD1 (6 bases). V shed 6 bases and J shed 2 bases, with 13 bases lying between them. CDR3 length equals 14 residues. The germline V gene has CDR1 SNHLY and CDR2 FYNNEI. This CDR3 reads CASSGTTGQETQYF. The CDR3 nucleotides are TGTGCCAGCAGCGGGACAACAGGTCAAGAGACCCAGTACTTC. Full variable domain (outside the CDR3, taken from reference TRBV2 and TRBJ2-5): EPEVTQTPSHQVTQMGQEVILRCVPISNHLYFYWYRQILGQKVEFLVSFYNNEISEKSEIFDDQFSVERPDGSNFTLKIRSTKLEDSAMYFCASSGTTGQETQYFGPGTRLLVL.

J is TRBJ1-3 and V is TRBV6-4; possible D gene TRBD1, 5 bases. The CDR3 has 15 amino acids. Germline V gene sequence: CDR1 MRHNA, CDR2 SNTAGT. The V gene lost 8 bases and the J gene lost 0 bases, with 14 bases spanning the gap. Written as DNA, the CDR3 is TGTGCCAGCGGGGGGGGACGTCTCTCTGGAAACACCATATATTTT. Amino acid sequence: CASGGGRLSGNTIYF.

This chain joins TRBV12-3 or TRBV12-4 and TRBJ2-5; possible D gene TRBD1, 7 bases. V lost 5 bases and J 5 bases, leaving 12 bases between the germline ends. This CDR3 has 13 amino acids. For the CDR3, the DNA is TGTGCCAGCAGTCAGGGGGGCCGGGAGACCCAGTACTTC. Translation: CASSQGGRETQYF.

The gene calls are TRBV4-1 and TRBJ1-6; D is undetermined. Trimming left V 1 base short and J 12 bases short, with 16 bases between. Germline V gene data show CDR1 as MGHRA and CDR2 as YSYEKL. This CDR3 is 15 amino acids long. The CDR3 region is CASSQVGAGERPLHF. For the CDR3, the DNA is TGCGCCAGCAGCCAAGTCGGTGCCGGGGAAAGACCCCTCCACTTT.

V usage is TRBV5-1 and J usage is TRBJ1-6, with TRBD1 as a possible D gene (5 bases). V lost 6 bases, J lost 9 bases, and 16 bases lay in between. CDR1 is SGHRS, CDR2 YFSETQ, per germline. The CDR3 totals 14 residues. The CDR3 DNA reads TGCGCCAGCAACCACGGGGGGGTAAGTTCACCCCTCCACTTT. This codes for CASNHGGVSSPLHF. The whole variable domain, filled in from reference TRBV5-1 and TRBJ1-6, reads KAGVTQTPRYLIKTRGQQVTLSCSPISGHRSVSWYQQTPGQGLQFLFEYFSETQRNKGNFPGRFSGRQFSNSRSEMNVSTLELGDSALYLCASNHGGVSSPLHFGNGTRLTVT.

The V call is TRBV5-1, the J call TRBJ2-1, with 8 bases that match TRBD2. V dropped 2 bases and J dropped 9; count of bases not matched to a gene: 10. The CDR3 is 15 residues long. Germline V CDR1 and CDR2: SGHRS, YFSETQ. The CDR3 region is CASSLEGGGSREQFF. As DNA, the CDR3 is TGCGCCAGCAGCTTAGAGGGCGGGGGGTCTCGTGAGCAGTTCTTC.

CDR3 bases: TGTGCCAGCAGCTCGACAGGGGGTGGAAACACCATATATTTT. Protein sequence: CASSSTGGGNTIYF. This chain links TRBV7-2 with TRBJ1-3; 9 bases fit TRBD1. This CDR3 comprises 14 residues. CDR1 and CDR2 from the germline V gene are SGHTA and FQGNSA. V lost 4 bases and J lost 3; bases outside the gene matches: 1.

The rearrangement joins TRBV5-1 to TRBJ2-1; no clear D gene. The V end was cut by 0 bases, the J end by 7 bases, with 8 bases between. The CDR3 consists of 13 residues. Germline values: CDR1 SGHRS, CDR2 YFSETQ. CDR3 in DNA: TGCGCCAGCAGCTTGGCCTCGAGAAATGAGCAGTTCTTC. It yields the protein CASSLASRNEQFF. Looking up the rest from reference TRBV5-1 and TRBJ2-1 gives the full variable domain: KAGVTQTPRYLIKTRGQQVTLSCSPISGHRSVSWYQQTPGQGLQFLFEYFSETQRNKGNFPGRFSGRQFSNSRSEMNVSTLELGDSALYLCASSLASRNEQFFGPGTRLTVL.

The rearrangement joins TRBV2 to TRBJ1-2, with D perhaps TRBD1 (6 bases). Trimming pared 1 base from V and 4 bases from J, leaving 22 bases between. Germline CDR1 and CDR2: SNHLY and FYNNEI. CDR3 length: 18 amino acids. CDR3 residues: CASSEGLAGQGITYGYTF. The CDR3 DNA reads TGTGCCAGCAGTGAAGGTCTCGCAGGGCAGGGGATTACCTATGGCTACACCTTC.

The chain joins TRBV11-2 to TRBJ1-6; D remains ambiguous. Germline assignment: CDR1 SGHAT and CDR2 FQNNGV. Trimming cost V 4 bases and J 9 bases, with 19 bases left between them. The length of the CDR3 is 16 residues. CDR3 in amino acids: CASSSGFWSEGSPLHF. The CDR3 DNA sequence: TGTGCCAGCAGCTCCGGGTTTTGGTCAGAGGGTTCACCCCTCCACTTT. Complete variable domain (other parts from reference TRBV11-2 and TRBJ1-6): EAGVAQSPRYKIIEKRQSVAFWCNPISGHATLYWYQQILGQGPKLLIQFQNNGVVDDSQLPKDRFSAERLKGVDSTLKIQPAKLEDSAVYLCASSSGFWSEGSPLHFGNGTRLTVT.

This rearrangement joins TRBV19 to TRBJ1-1, with D tentatively TRBD1 (5 bases). The CDR3 consists of 12 residues. The germline V gene encodes CDR1 LNHDA and CDR2 SQIVND (reference sequence). V was pared by 9 bases and J by 7 bases, with 15 bases between. CDR3 loop: CASKPSTGEAFF. The CDR3 DNA is TGTGCCAGCAAACCTTCAACAGGTGAAGCTTTCTTT.

This chain uses TRBV19 with TRBJ1-1; 7 bases are a match to TRBD1. The trim removed 7 bases at V and 5 bases at J, leaving 7 bases unmatched. CDR3 size: 13 residues. In germline, CDR1 is LNHDA, CDR2 SQIVND (reference sequence). The CDR3 nucleotides read TGTGCCAGTACCGGGCAGGGGGTGACTGAAGCTTTCTTT. Its translation is CASTGQGVTEAFF.

The V and J genes are TRBV2 and TRBJ1-5; D is ambiguous. Germline V gives CDR1 SNHLY, CDR2 FYNNEI. The CDR3 has 13 residues. Trimming took 5 bases from V and 7 from J, leaving 12 bases between them. CDR3 nucleotides: TGTGCCAGCAGTAATGAGGGTTCCCAGCCCCAGCATTTT. The encoded protein is CASSNEGSQPQHF.

Regarding this clone: Different DNA sequences within this sample yield the same CDR3. J is TRBJ2-3 and V is TRBV5-1; TRBD2 aligns across 10 bases. Germline V CDR1 and CDR2: SGHRS, YFSETQ. This CDR3 contains 14 residues. After removal of 4 bases from V and 3 bases from J, the junction contained 2 bases not matched to a gene. The CDR3 spells CASSTSGVTDTQYF. CDR3 bases: TGCGCCAGCAGCACTAGCGGGGTTACAGATACGCAGTATTTT.

The chain is built from TRBV2 and TRBJ1-6; no clear D gene. CDR3 length: 14 residues. Per the germline V gene, CDR1 is SNHLY and CDR2 is FYNNEI. V gave up 8 bases and J gave up 0 bases, with 8 bases separating them. The CDR3 DNA reads as TGTGCCAGCGGACGGGGCTCCTATAATTCACCCCTCCACTTT. Translation: CASGRGSYNSPLHF.

The genes are TRBV14 and TRBJ1-6, with 8 nucleotides matching TRBD1. The V and J ends lost 0 bases and 11 bases, in that order; junction bases with no gene match: 6. Germline lookup yields CDR1 SGHDN and CDR2 FVKESK. The CDR3 sequence is 15 residues long. CDR3 bases: TGTGCCAGCAGCCAAGATCCAGGGGGCGCAGCACCCCTCCACTTT. Residues: CASSQDPGGAAPLHF.

This clone was recorded a few times. The rearrangement uses TRBV5-4 and TRBJ1-2, with 8 positions matching TRBD1. The CDR3 consists of 17 residues. Germline V gene data show CDR1 as SGHNT and CDR2 as YYREEE (reference sequence). V gave up 4 bases and J gave up 3 bases; unmatched junction bases: 14. CDR3: CASSPGQGRRIDYGYTF. CDR3 sequence (DNA): TGTGCCAGCAGCCCAGGACAGGGAAGGAGGATCGACTATGGCTACACCTTC. Variable domain in full (rest from reference TRBV5-4 and TRBJ1-2): ETGVTQSPTHLIKTRGQQVTLRCSSQSGHNTVSWYQQALGQGPQFIFQYYREEENGRGNFPPRFSGLQFPNYSSELNVNALELDDSALYLCASSPGQGRRIDYGYTFGSGTRLTVV.

The V and J genes are TRBV6-6 and TRBJ1-5; D remains unclear. CDR1 and CDR2 (germline): MNHNY, SVGAGI (reference sequence). CDR3 size: 15 residues. Between the trimmed V and J ends, which lost 4 bases and 0 bases, there was a span of 10 bases. The CDR3 region is CASSLAGDSNQPQHF. CDR3 bases: TGTGCCAGCAGTTTAGCCGGGGATAGCAATCAGCCCCAGCATTTT.

The CDR3 loop reads CASSQRGGGDPDTQYF. In DNA form, the CDR3 reads TGTGCCAGCAGCCAACGGGGCGGGGGGGATCCAGATACGCAGTATTTT. The chain employs TRBV4-2 and TRBJ2-3, with 9 bases fitting TRBD2. Germline CDR1 reads LGHNA; CDR2 reads YNFKEQ. With V trimmed by 2 bases and J by 4 bases, 7 bases remained unmatched. The CDR3 runs 16 residues.

DNA of the CDR3: TGTGCCAGCATGGGGGGGGGCGAGACCCAGTACTTC. Its translation: CASMGGGETQYF. V and J are TRBV27 and TRBJ2-5; TRBD2 is a possible D gene (7 bases). V gave up 7 bases and J gave up 5 bases, with 11 bases separating them. Per germline, CDR1 MNHEY and CDR2 SMNVEV (reference sequence). The CDR3 loop spans 12 amino acids.

This clone was detected a few times. The V call is TRBV4-3, the J call TRBJ1-1; TRBD1 agrees at 9 bases. CDR3 size: 14 residues. Trimming took 3 bases from V and 6 from J; bases not matched to a gene: 5. The germline V gene has CDR1 LGHNA and CDR2 YSLEER. CDR3 DNA: TGCGCCAGCAGCCAGGGACAGGGTAGGGCTGAAGCTTTCTTT. Translated, it gives CASSQGQGRAEAFF.

The V gene is TRBV7-8, the J gene TRBJ2-7; possibly TRBD1 for D (5 bases). V lost 0 bases to trimming and J lost 4 bases, with 10 bases between them. The germline CDR1 and CDR2 sequences are SGHVS and FQNEAQ. The CDR3 is 14 amino acids. For the CDR3, the DNA is TGTGCCAGCAGCTTAGCGGGGCAGGGTTACGAGCAGTACTTC. This sequence encodes CASSLAGQGYEQYF.

The rearrangement uses TRBV5-1 and TRBJ2-3, with TRBD2 matching 12 bases. The CDR3 is made up of 19 amino acids. From germline, CDR1 is SGHRS and CDR2 YFSETQ. The V gene end was trimmed by 3 bases and the J gene end by 1 base; junction bases not matched to a gene: 12. Written as DNA, the CDR3 is TGCGCCAGCAGCTCTGCACTAGCGGGGGGTTTAGCTGGCACAGATACGCAGTATTTT. Residues: CASSSALAGGLAGTDTQYF.

This clone was picked up one time. The chain is built from TRBV19 and TRBJ1-1; 7 nucleotides align to TRBD1. The CDR3 is made up of 14 amino acids. After removal of 3 bases from V and 1 base from J, the junction contained 2 bases not matched to a gene. CDR1 and CDR2 from the germline V gene are LNHDA and SQIVND (reference sequence). Here the CDR3 DNA reads TGTGCCAGTAGTATGGGGGACAGGAACACTGAAGCTTTCTTT. It is translated as CASSMGDRNTEAFF.